These T cell receptor beta chains were read from a single sample in a study of T cells in Graves' hyperthyroidism and ophthalmopathy. TCRdb reanalysed the multiplex PCR reads using MiXCR and keeps one entry per CDR3 protein. The sample yields 730,000 or so distinct CDR3 sequences, over 15% seen once. Sequencing was carried out using blood. These receptors originate from a woman aged 45-59 years with Graves' hyperthyroidism that later progressed to Graves' ophthalmopathy. Both conserved end residues are part of each CDR3. The order of the fields is CDR3 DNA, CDR3 protein, V gene, D gene, clone size, J gene. D genes are given only for firm matches. The listing skips clone size in some rows; elsewhere it reads once, few, many or a size class.

DNA: TGTGCCACCAGCGCACCGGACAGGGGCAACACTGGAGCTTTCTTT; CDR3: CATSAPDRGNTGAFF; V: TRBV15; D: TRBD1; size: once; J: TRBJ1-1
DNA: TGTGCCTGGAGTGTATCGGGGACTCATCTCTCCAATGAGCAGTTCTTC; CDR3: CAWSVSGTHLSNEQFF; V: TRBV30; D: NA; size: few; J: TRBJ2-1
DNA: TGTGCCAGCAGCTTAAAAGGGACTAGCGGGGGGTCCACCGGGGAGCTGTTTTTT; CDR3: CASSLKGTSGGSTGELFF; V: TRBV7-3; D: TRBD2; size: few; J: TRBJ2-2
DNA: TGCAGTGCTAGACCATTACAAGAGACCCAGTACTTC; CDR3: CSARPLQETQYF; V: TRBV20-1; D: NA; size: few; J: TRBJ2-5
DNA: TGCGCCAGCAGCTTGGCTCCCCAGGGTGGTTGGAACACTGAAGCTTTCTTT; CDR3: CASSLAPQGGWNTEAFF; V: TRBV5-1; D: NA; size: few; J: TRBJ1-1
DNA: TGTGCCAGCAGAAAGACAGGGGGCGCGGGTCAGCCCCAGCATTTT; CDR3: CASRKTGGAGQPQHF; V: TRBV12-3/TRBV12-4; D: TRBD1; size: many; J: TRBJ1-5
DNA: TGTGCCAGCAGCTTAGGATCTTCGGCTAGCGGGGGGTCTAACACCGGGGAGCTGTTTTTT; CDR3: CASSLGSSASGGSNTGELFF; V: TRBV11-1; D: TRBD2; size: NA; J: TRBJ2-2
DNA: TGCAGCGTTGTGCCTAGCGGGGCCCAAGAGACCCAGTACTTC; CDR3: CSVVPSGAQETQYF; V: TRBV29-1; D: TRBD2; size: NA; J: TRBJ2-5
DNA: TGCGCCAGCAGCTCGGACAGGCACACTAATGAAAAACTGTTTTTT; CDR3: CASSSDRHTNEKLFF; V: TRBV5-1; D: TRBD1; size: NA; J: TRBJ1-4
DNA: TGTGCCAGCAGCGGACATAGAGGAAACACCATATATTTT; CDR3: CASSGHRGNTIYF; V: TRBV14; D: NA; size: NA; J: TRBJ1-3
DNA: TGCAGTGCTAGAGACCCGACACAGGTCGAAGCTTTCTTT; CDR3: CSARDPTQVEAFF; V: TRBV20-1; D: NA; size: many; J: TRBJ1-1
DNA: TGTGCCAGCGCCCTAGGCGCAGACAATCAGCCCCAGCATTTT; CDR3: CASALGADNQPQHF; V: TRBV12-3/TRBV12-4; D: NA; size: many; J: TRBJ1-5
DNA: TGTGCCAGCTCGCGCTGGGGGGGGAACACTGAAGCTTTCTTT; CDR3: CASSRWGGNTEAFF; V: TRBV7-2; D: NA; size: many; J: TRBJ1-1
DNA: TGTGCCAGCACTAGGGGGGCGCAAGGCTACACCTTC; CDR3: CASTRGAQGYTF; V: TRBV28; D: NA; size: NA; J: TRBJ1-2
DNA: TGCAGTGCTAGTGTCCTAATGTTGGATACGCAGTATTTT; CDR3: CSASVLMLDTQYF; V: TRBV20-1; D: NA; size: many; J: TRBJ2-3
DNA: TGTGCCAGTACGACAGGGGCGTCACCCCTCCACTTT; CDR3: CASTTGASPLHF; V: TRBV19; D: TRBD1; size: few; J: TRBJ1-6
DNA: TGCAGCGTTGAAGAGGGGACAAGCACAGATACGCAGTATTTT; CDR3: CSVEEGTSTDTQYF; V: TRBV29-1; D: NA; size: many; J: TRBJ2-3
DNA: TGTGCCAGCAGCCAAGGGGGATACACTGAAGCTTTCTTT; CDR3: CASSQGGYTEAFF; V: TRBV6-1; D: NA; size: NA; J: TRBJ1-1
DNA: TGTGCCAGCAGCGTGACGGGGCCAGATACGCAGTATTTT; CDR3: CASSVTGPDTQYF; V: TRBV7-9; D: NA; size: few; J: TRBJ2-3
DNA: TGTGCCAGCAGCCCGCGGGGCCGGGGGGACAATGAAAAACTGTTTTTT; CDR3: CASSPRGRGDNEKLFF; V: TRBV12-3/TRBV12-4; D: NA; size: NA; J: TRBJ1-4
DNA: TGTGCCAGCAGCCATGAGAACGAGGAAAAACTGTTTTTT; CDR3: CASSHENEEKLFF; V: TRBV5-8; D: NA; size: few; J: TRBJ1-4
DNA: TGCAGCCCTCCACCCCCCTTCAGACTAGCGGATAGCACAGATGCGCAGTATTTT; CDR3: CSPPPPFRLADSTDAQYF; V: TRBV29-1; D: TRBD2; size: NA; J: TRBJ2-3
DNA: TGTGCCAGCAGTCCGAGGACGTCTGGGGCCAACGTCCTGACTTTC; CDR3: CASSPRTSGANVLTF; V: TRBV12-3/TRBV12-4; D: NA; size: NA; J: TRBJ2-6
DNA: TGTGCCAGCAGCTTCGGAGTTCGGAACACTGAAGCTTTCTTT; CDR3: CASSFGVRNTEAFF; V: TRBV11-2; D: NA; size: many; J: TRBJ1-1
DNA: TGTGCCAGCAGCTCACTGGACAGACAAGAGACCCAGTACTTC; CDR3: CASSSLDRQETQYF; V: TRBV7-9; D: NA; size: many; J: TRBJ2-5
DNA: TGTGCCAGCAGCCCGGACAGCGCGGACACCGGGGAGCTGTTTTTT; CDR3: CASSPDSADTGELFF; V: TRBV7-9; D: NA; size: many; J: TRBJ2-2
DNA: TGCGCCAGCAGCTTGGTAGCGGGGGACTACGAGCAGTACTTC; CDR3: CASSLVAGDYEQYF; V: TRBV5-1; D: TRBD2; size: once; J: TRBJ2-7
DNA: TGTGCCAGCAGCGCCCCGGCCAATGAGCAGTTCTTC; CDR3: CASSAPANEQFF; V: TRBV7-2; D: NA; size: NA; J: TRBJ2-1
DNA: TGTGCCAGCAGTTTCGGAGGGGATAATCAGCCCCAGCATTTT; CDR3: CASSFGGDNQPQHF; V: TRBV6-2/TRBV6-3; D: NA; size: many; J: TRBJ1-5
DNA: TGCAGTGCTTACACGGGACAGAGCAACTATGGCTACACCTTC; CDR3: CSAYTGQSNYGYTF; V: TRBV20-1; D: TRBD1; size: few; J: TRBJ1-2
DNA: TGTGCCAGCTCACCAGGTACCAATGCTGAAGCTTTCTTT; CDR3: CASSPGTNAEAFF; V: TRBV18; D: NA; size: many; J: TRBJ1-1
DNA: TGTGCCAGCAGCCCCTGGACTAGCGTGAACCAAGAGACCCAGTACTTC; CDR3: CASSPWTSVNQETQYF; V: TRBV7-9; D: TRBD2; size: few; J: TRBJ2-5
DNA: TGTGCCAGCTCACAAGGACATGAACTACCACCCCTCCACTTT; CDR3: CASSQGHELPPLHF; V: TRBV18; D: NA; size: NA; J: TRBJ1-6
DNA: TGTGCCAGCAGTGAATGGGGGGAGGGGAGCAATGAGCAGTTCTTC; CDR3: CASSEWGEGSNEQFF; V: TRBV2; D: TRBD2; size: many; J: TRBJ2-1
DNA: TGTGCCAGCAGCTTAGAGGACTGGCGGGAGCAGTACTTC; CDR3: CASSLEDWREQYF; V: TRBV7-9; D: NA; size: many; J: TRBJ2-7
DNA: TGCAGTGCTATGCCGGACAGGGGGCTGTCGAACACCGGGGAGCTGTTTTTT; CDR3: CSAMPDRGLSNTGELFF; V: TRBV20-1; D: TRBD1; size: many; J: TRBJ2-2
DNA: TGCGCCAGCAGCTTGTTCGGCGGGACAGTCCTTGAGGACACTGAAGCTTTCTTT; CDR3: CASSLFGGTVLEDTEAFF; V: TRBV5-1; D: TRBD1; size: few; J: TRBJ1-1
DNA: TGTGCCAGCAGCGCGAGCCTTGGCGGGGGGGTTTACAATGAGCAGTTCTTC; CDR3: CASSASLGGGVYNEQFF; V: TRBV9; D: TRBD2; size: NA; J: TRBJ2-1
DNA: TGCGCCAGCAGCCAGCTTCCTAGCGGGGGGATCAAGCAGTACTTC; CDR3: CASSQLPSGGIKQYF; V: TRBV4-1; D: TRBD2; size: few; J: TRBJ2-7
DNA: TGTGCCAGCAGTTTCCGGGACTTCCCGTACAATGAGCAGTTCTTC; CDR3: CASSFRDFPYNEQFF; V: TRBV12-3/TRBV12-4; D: NA; size: many; J: TRBJ2-1
DNA: TGTGCCAGCAGTCCACGGATGGGACCCGCGCCCACTGAAGCTTTCTTT; CDR3: CASSPRMGPAPTEAFF; V: TRBV6-1; D: NA; size: NA; J: TRBJ1-1
DNA: TGTGCCAGCAGTGGGGACAGGGGCTACAATGAGCAGTTCTTC; CDR3: CASSGDRGYNEQFF; V: TRBV2; D: TRBD1; size: many; J: TRBJ2-1
DNA: TGTGCCAGCAGACCCCTGAAGCGGGACAGGGGAGGTGATACGCAGTATTTT; CDR3: CASRPLKRDRGGDTQYF; V: TRBV6-1; D: TRBD1; size: many; J: TRBJ2-3
DNA: TGCAGTGCCGACCCCCCGAGAATGTACAATGAGCAGTTCTTC; CDR3: CSADPPRMYNEQFF; V: TRBV20-1; D: NA; size: NA; J: TRBJ2-1
DNA: TGTGCCACCAGAACCGGGACGGTGAGCACAGATACGCAGTATTTT; CDR3: CATRTGTVSTDTQYF; V: TRBV15; D: NA; size: few; J: TRBJ2-3
DNA: TGTGCCAGCTCACGTAGCACAGATACGCAGTATTTT; CDR3: CASSRSTDTQYF; V: TRBV3-1; D: NA; size: many; J: TRBJ2-3
DNA: TGCAGCGTTTCAACAGGGGATGAGCAGTTCTTC; CDR3: CSVSTGDEQFF; V: TRBV29-1; D: TRBD1; size: few; J: TRBJ2-1
DNA: TGTGCCATCAGTGAGTCGTTTGGACAGGTGCAAGAGACCCAGTACTTC; CDR3: CAISESFGQVQETQYF; V: TRBV10-3; D: TRBD1; size: many; J: TRBJ2-5
DNA: TGTGCCAGCAGCTTTGGTTGGGGTGGAGAAGCTTTCTTT; CDR3: CASSFGWGGEAFF; V: TRBV5-6; D: NA; size: NA; J: TRBJ1-1
DNA: TGTGCCGGCAGACACAGGGGGCCCACTGAAGCTTTCTTT; CDR3: CAGRHRGPTEAFF; V: TRBV6-1; D: TRBD1; size: NA; J: TRBJ1-1
DNA: TGCGCCAGCAGCTTGGACCTGCTAGCGGGTGACTACAATGAGCAGTTCTTC; CDR3: CASSLDLLAGDYNEQFF; V: TRBV5-1; D: TRBD2; size: many; J: TRBJ2-1
DNA: TGCAGTGCTAGAGACGACAGCAGTAATGAAGAACTGTTTTTT; CDR3: CSARDDSSNEELFF; V: TRBV20-1; D: NA; size: few; J: TRBJ1-4
DNA: TGTGCCAGCAGTCCGGTCGCGGGTCAGCCCCAGCATTTT; CDR3: CASSPVAGQPQHF; V: TRBV12-3/TRBV12-4; D: NA; size: few; J: TRBJ1-5
DNA: TGTGCCAGCAGCTTCCTGGACAGAAGCGACCAGCCCCAGCATTTT; CDR3: CASSFLDRSDQPQHF; V: TRBV7-8; D: NA; size: few; J: TRBJ1-5